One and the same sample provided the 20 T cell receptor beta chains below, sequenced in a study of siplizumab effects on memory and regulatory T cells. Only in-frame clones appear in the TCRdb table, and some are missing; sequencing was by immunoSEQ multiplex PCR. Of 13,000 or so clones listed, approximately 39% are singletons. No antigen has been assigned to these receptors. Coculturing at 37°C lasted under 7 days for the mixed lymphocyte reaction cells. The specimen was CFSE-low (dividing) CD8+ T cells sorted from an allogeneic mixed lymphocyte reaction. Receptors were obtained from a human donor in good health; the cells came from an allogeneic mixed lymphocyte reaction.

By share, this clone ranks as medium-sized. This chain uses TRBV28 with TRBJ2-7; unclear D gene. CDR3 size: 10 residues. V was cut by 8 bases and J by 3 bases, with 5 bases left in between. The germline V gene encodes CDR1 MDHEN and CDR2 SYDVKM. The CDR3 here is CASGDYEQYF. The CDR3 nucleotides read TGTGCCAGCGGAGACTACGAGCAGTACTTC.

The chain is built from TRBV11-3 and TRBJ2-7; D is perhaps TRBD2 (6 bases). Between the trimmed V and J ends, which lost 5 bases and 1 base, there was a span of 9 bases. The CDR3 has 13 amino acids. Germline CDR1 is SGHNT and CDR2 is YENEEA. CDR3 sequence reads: CASSPRGSYEQYF. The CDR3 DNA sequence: TGTGCCAGCAGCCCGCGGGGATCCTACGAGCAGTACTTC.

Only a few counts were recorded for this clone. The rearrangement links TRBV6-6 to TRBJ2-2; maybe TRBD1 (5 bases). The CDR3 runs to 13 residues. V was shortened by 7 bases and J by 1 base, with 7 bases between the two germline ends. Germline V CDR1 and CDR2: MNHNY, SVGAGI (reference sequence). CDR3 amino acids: CASIRENTGELFF. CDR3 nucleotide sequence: TGTGCCAGCATCAGGGAGAACACCGGGGAGCTGTTTTTT.

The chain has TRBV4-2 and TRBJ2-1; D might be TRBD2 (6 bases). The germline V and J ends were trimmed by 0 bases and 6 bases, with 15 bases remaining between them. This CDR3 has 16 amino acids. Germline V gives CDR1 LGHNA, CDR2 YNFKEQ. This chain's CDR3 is CASSQDFRRGTNEQFF. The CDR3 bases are TGTGCCAGCAGCCAAGATTTCCGACGGGGGACCAATGAGCAGTTCTTC.

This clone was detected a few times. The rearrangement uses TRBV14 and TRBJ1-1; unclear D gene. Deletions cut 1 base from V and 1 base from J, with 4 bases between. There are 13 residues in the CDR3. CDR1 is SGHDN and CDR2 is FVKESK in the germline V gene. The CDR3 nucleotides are TGTGCCAGCAGCCAAGGACAGAACACTGAAGCTTTCTTT. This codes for CASSQGQNTEAFF.

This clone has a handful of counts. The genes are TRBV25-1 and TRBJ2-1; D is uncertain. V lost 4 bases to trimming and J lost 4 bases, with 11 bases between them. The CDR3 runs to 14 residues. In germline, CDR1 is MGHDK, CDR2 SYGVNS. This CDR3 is CASSAAGPYNEQFF. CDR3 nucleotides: TGTGCCAGCAGTGCGGCAGGCCCGTACAATGAGCAGTTCTTC.

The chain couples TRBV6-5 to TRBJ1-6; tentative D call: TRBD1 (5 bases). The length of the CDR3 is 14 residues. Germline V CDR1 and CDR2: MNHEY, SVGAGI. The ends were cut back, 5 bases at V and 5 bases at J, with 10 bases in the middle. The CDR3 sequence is CASSTGLHNSPLHF. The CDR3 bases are TGTGCCAGCAGTACGGGACTGCATAATTCACCCCTCCACTTT.

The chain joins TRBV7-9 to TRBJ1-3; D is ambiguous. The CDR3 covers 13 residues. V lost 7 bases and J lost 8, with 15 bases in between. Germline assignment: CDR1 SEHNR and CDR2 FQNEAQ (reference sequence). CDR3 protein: CASIRTAEHTIYF. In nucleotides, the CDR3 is TGTGCCAGCATCCGGACTGCGGAACACACCATATATTTT.

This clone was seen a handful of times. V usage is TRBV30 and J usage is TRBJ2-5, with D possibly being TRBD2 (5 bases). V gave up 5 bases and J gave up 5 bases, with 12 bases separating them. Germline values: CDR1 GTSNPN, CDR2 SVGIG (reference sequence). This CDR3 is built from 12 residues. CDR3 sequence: CAWGLTGETQYF. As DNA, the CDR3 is TGTGCCTGGGGACTCACCGGGGAGACCCAGTACTTC.

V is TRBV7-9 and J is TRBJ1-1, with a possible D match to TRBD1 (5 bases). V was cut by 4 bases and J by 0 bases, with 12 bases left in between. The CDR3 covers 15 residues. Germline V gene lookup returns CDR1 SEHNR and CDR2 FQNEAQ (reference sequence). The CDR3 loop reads CASSSTEGMNTEAFF. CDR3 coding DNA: TGTGCCAGCAGCTCAACGGAGGGGATGAACACTGAAGCTTTCTTT.

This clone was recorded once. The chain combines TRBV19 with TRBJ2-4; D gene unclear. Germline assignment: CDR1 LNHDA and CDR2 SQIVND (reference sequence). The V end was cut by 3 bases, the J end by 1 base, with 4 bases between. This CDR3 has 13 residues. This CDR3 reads CASSISAKNIQYF. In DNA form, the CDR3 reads TGTGCCAGTAGTATTTCCGCCAAAAACATTCAGTACTTC.

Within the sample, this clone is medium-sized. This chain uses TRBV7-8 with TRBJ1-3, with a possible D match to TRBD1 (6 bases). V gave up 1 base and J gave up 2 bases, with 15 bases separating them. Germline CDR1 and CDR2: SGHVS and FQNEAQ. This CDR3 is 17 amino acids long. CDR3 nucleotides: TGTGCCAGCAGCTTAGGTGGGCTGCCAGGGGCTGGAAACACCATATATTTT. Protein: CASSLGGLPGAGNTIYF.

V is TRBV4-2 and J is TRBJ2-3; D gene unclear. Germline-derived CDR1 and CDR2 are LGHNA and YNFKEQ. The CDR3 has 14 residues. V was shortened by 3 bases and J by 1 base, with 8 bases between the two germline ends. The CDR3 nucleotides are TGTGCCAGCAGCCACCCGGAACGCACAGATACGCAGTATTTT. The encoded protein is CASSHPERTDTQYF.

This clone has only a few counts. The CDR3 nucleotides read TGTGCCAGCAGCCAAGGGACTTCCGCCTCCTACAATGAGCAGTTCTTC. It translates to CASSQGTSASYNEQFF. The rearrangement uses TRBV4-2 and TRBJ2-1, with a tentative D call TRBD2 (5 bases). The V gene's germline CDR1 is LGHNA and CDR2 YNFKEQ. The CDR3 spans 16 residues. V was shortened by 1 base and J by 0 bases, with 10 bases between the two germline ends.

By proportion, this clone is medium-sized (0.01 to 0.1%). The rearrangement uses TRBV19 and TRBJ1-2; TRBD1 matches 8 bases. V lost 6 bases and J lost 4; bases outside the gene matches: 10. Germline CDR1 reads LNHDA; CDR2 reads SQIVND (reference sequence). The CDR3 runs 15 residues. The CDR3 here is CASSINPTGGYGYTF. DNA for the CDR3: TGTGCCAGTAGCATCAACCCTACAGGGGGCTATGGCTACACCTTC.

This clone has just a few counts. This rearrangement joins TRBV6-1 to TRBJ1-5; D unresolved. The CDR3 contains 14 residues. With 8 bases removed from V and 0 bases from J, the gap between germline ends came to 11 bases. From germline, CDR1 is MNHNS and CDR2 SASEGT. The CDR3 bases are TGTGCCAGCCTGGGCAGCTATAGCAATCAGCCCCAGCATTTT. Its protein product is CASLGSYSNQPQHF.

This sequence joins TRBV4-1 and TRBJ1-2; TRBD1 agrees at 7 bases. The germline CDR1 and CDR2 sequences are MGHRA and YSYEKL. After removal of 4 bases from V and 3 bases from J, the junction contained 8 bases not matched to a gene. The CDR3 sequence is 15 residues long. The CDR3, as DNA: TGCGCCAGCAGCCTCGGGCTCGGACAGGACTATGGCTACACCTTC. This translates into CASSLGLGQDYGYTF.

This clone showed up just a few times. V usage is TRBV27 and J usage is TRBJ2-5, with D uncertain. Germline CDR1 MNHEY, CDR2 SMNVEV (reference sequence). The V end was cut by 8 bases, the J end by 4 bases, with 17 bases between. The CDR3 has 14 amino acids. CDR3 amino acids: CASSPMGSPETQYF. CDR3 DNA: TGTGCCAGCTCACCAATGGGAAGCCCAGAGACCCAGTACTTC.

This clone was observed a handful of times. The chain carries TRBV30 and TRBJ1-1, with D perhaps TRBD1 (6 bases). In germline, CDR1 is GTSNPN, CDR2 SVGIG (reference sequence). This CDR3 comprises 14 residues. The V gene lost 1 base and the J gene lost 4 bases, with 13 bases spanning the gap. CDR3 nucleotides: TGTGCCTGGAGTGAGCTCACAGGGTTCACTGAAGCTTTCTTT. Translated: CAWSELTGFTEAFF.

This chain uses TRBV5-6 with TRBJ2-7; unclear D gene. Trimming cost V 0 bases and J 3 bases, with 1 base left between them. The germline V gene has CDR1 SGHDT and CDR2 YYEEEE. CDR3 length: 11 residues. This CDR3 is CASSLGYEQYF. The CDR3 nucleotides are TGTGCCAGCAGCTTGGGCTACGAGCAGTACTTC. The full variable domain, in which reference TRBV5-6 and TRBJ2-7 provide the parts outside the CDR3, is DAGVTQSPTHLIKTRGQQVTLRCSPKSGHDTVSWYQQALGQGPQFIFQYYEEEERQRGNFPDRFSGHQFPNYSSELNVNALLLGDSALYLCASSLGYEQYFGPGTRLTVT.